Each of the 30 T cell receptor beta chains below was sequenced from the same sample in a study of T cell changes during pregnancy in multiple sclerosis. Profiled with immunoSEQ multiplex PCR; TCRdb holds only in-frame clones, not every one. Of about 86,000 clones listed, less than 95% were seen once; the top ten hold about 1.8%. The specimen comprised peripheral blood, sampled in the first trimester of pregnancy. Receptors originate from a female donor in good health, enrolled as a control in a pregnancy study.

V and J are TRBV5-4 and TRBJ2-6, with 8 nucleotides matching TRBD2. This CDR3 contains 16 residues. Germline V gene sequence: CDR1 SGHNT, CDR2 YYREEE (reference sequence). V shed 4 bases, J shed 0 bases, and the junction held 3 bases outside the gene matches. The CDR3 is CASSPGRDSGANVLTF. The CDR3 DNA is TGTGCCAGCAGCCCCGGGAGGGACTCTGGGGCCAACGTCCTGACTTTC.

The V call is TRBV11-2, the J call TRBJ2-5, with D possibly being TRBD2 (6 bases). Between the trimmed V and J ends, which lost 5 bases and 5 bases, there was a span of 15 bases. The CDR3 runs to 14 residues. The germline gives CDR1 SGHAT, CDR2 FQNNGV. The CDR3 bases are TGTGCCAGCAGCCGATTGTCGGGGGACGAGACCCAGTACTTC. It translates to CASSRLSGDETQYF.

The chain joins TRBV7-8 to TRBJ2-1; D possibly corresponds to TRBD1 (6 bases). The ends were cut back, 4 bases at V and 0 bases at J, with 16 bases in the middle. Germline V gene sequence: CDR1 SGHVS, CDR2 FQNEAQ. The CDR3 sequence is 17 residues long. The CDR3 region is CASSSYTTGSSYNEQFF. CDR3 nucleotides: TGTGCCAGCAGCTCATACACCACAGGGAGCTCCTACAATGAGCAGTTCTTC. Looking up the rest from reference TRBV7-8 and TRBJ2-1 gives the full variable domain: GAGVSQSPRYKVAKRGQDVALRCDPISGHVSLFWYQQALGQGPEFLTYFQNEAQLDKSGLPSDRFFAERPEGSVSTLKIQRTQQEDSAVYLCASSSYTTGSSYNEQFFGPGTRLTVL.

In this sample, this clone turned up a few times. This chain links TRBV30 with TRBJ1-5, with 9 nucleotides matching TRBD1. The trim removed 1 base at V and 1 base at J, leaving 2 bases unmatched. Per the germline V gene, CDR1 is GTSNPN and CDR2 is SVGIG (reference sequence). The CDR3 sequence is 15 residues long. The CDR3 coding sequence is TGTGCCTGGAGTGGCGGGACAGGGAGCAATCAGCCCCAGCATTTT. Its protein is CAWSGGTGSNQPQHF.

The V and J genes are TRBV6-4 and TRBJ2-7, with 10 positions matching TRBD1. CDR3 length: 13 residues. V lost 7 bases to trimming and J lost 6 bases; unmatched junction nucleotides: 6. Germline assignment: CDR1 MRHNA and CDR2 SNTAGT. In nucleotides, the CDR3 is TGTGCCAGCACCCCGGGACAGGGGACCGAGCAGTACTTC. Protein product: CASTPGQGTEQYF.

The chain combines TRBV28 with TRBJ2-7; TRBD2 matches 10 bases. This CDR3 region has 14 residues. Losses at the gene ends were 6 bases for V and 5 bases for J; bases not matched to a gene: 7. Germline assignment: CDR1 MDHEN and CDR2 SYDVKM. In DNA form, the CDR3 reads TGTGCCAGCAGCTCAGGACTAGCGGCAAACGAGCAGTACTTC. Translated: CASSSGLAANEQYF.

This sequence joins TRBV2 and TRBJ1-2, with unresolved D. V lost 8 bases, J lost 1 base, and 11 bases lay in between. The CDR3 is 13 residues long. CDR1 is SNHLY and CDR2 is FYNNEI in the germline V gene. The DNA for the CDR3 is TGTGCCAGCCCCGGGGAGATTAACTATGGCTACACCTTC. Translating it yields CASPGEINYGYTF.

V and J are TRBV2 and TRBJ1-5; tentative D call: TRBD1 (6 bases). V lost 5 bases, J lost 4 bases, and 21 bases lay in between. CDR1 is SNHLY, CDR2 FYNNEI, per germline. The CDR3 spans 17 residues. The CDR3 nucleotides read TGTGCCAGCAGTAATGGGTATGCGGACAGTAAAAATCAGCCCCAGCATTTT. As protein: CASSNGYADSKNQPQHF.

This chain joins TRBV27 and TRBJ1-6, with 7 bases identical to TRBD1. The CDR3 extends over 14 amino acids. From germline, CDR1 is MNHEY and CDR2 SMNVEV (reference sequence). Trimming at V came to 2 bases and at J to 9 bases, leaving 4 bases not matched to a gene. The CDR3 region is CASSLRDSFSPLHF. In nucleotides, the CDR3 is TGTGCCAGCAGTTTAAGGGACAGTTTTTCACCCCTCCACTTT.

This clone is a singleton in its sample. The V and J genes are TRBV15 and TRBJ1-2; 8 bases match TRBD1. CDR3 length: 16 residues. V gave up 0 bases and J gave up 6 bases; unmatched junction bases: 9. Germline V lookup: CDR1 LNHNV, CDR2 YYDKDF (reference sequence). The CDR3 loop is CATSRESRGQGNGYTF. The CDR3, as DNA: TGTGCCACCAGCAGAGAGTCCAGAGGACAGGGAAATGGCTACACCTTC.

The CDR3 sequence is CSAGQGGFEQYF. DNA for the CDR3: TGCAGCGCCGGACAGGGAGGGTTCGAGCAGTACTTC. This chain links TRBV29-1 with TRBJ2-7; D is possibly TRBD1 (8 bases). The CDR3 runs to 12 residues. Trimming took 7 bases from V and 6 from J, leaving 16 bases between them. CDR1 and CDR2 (germline): SQVTM, ANQGSEA.

The gene calls are TRBV27 and TRBJ1-3, with TRBD1 matching over 7 bases. CDR3 length equals 18 residues. Germline assignment: CDR1 MNHEY and CDR2 SMNVEV (reference sequence). Trimming took 0 bases from V and 4 from J; bases not matched to a gene: 12. In nucleotides, the CDR3 is TGTGCCAGCAGTTTATCACCACCCGACAGGGCGTCCGGAAACACCATATATTTT. It codes for CASSLSPPDRASGNTIYF.

This sequence joins TRBV7-2 and TRBJ2-1; perhaps TRBD2 as D (5 bases). Germline-derived CDR1 and CDR2 are SGHTA and FQGNSA. The germline V and J ends were trimmed by 1 base and 6 bases, with 16 bases remaining between them. This CDR3 spans 16 amino acids. CDR3 amino acids: CASSLGPGVQGNEQFF. The DNA for the CDR3 is TGTGCCAGCAGCTTAGGACCCGGGGTGCAAGGCAATGAGCAGTTCTTC.

The chain is built from TRBV11-1 and TRBJ2-6; the D gene is possibly TRBD2 (5 bases). The CDR3 loop spans 16 amino acids. The V gene's germline CDR1 is SGHAT and CDR2 FQDESV (reference sequence). The germline V and J ends were trimmed by 6 bases and 0 bases, with 12 bases remaining between them. This CDR3 reads CASSRELVSGANVLTF. CDR3 bases: TGTGCCAGCAGTCGGGAATTGGTCTCTGGGGCCAACGTCCTGACTTTC.

The gene calls are TRBV9 and TRBJ2-5; D is unclear. The V end lost 0 bases, the J end lost 1 base, and 10 bases lay between the germline ends. Germline V gives CDR1 SGDLS, CDR2 YYNGEE. The CDR3 sequence is 15 residues long. CDR3 sequence reads: CASSVEPRLQETQYF. The CDR3 DNA sequence: TGTGCCAGCAGCGTAGAGCCCAGACTCCAAGAGACCCAGTACTTC.

V is TRBV7-2 and J is TRBJ1-1, with 8 bases aligning to TRBD1. Germline CDR1 and CDR2: SGHTA and FQGNSA. J was trimmed by 3 bases and V by 3 bases; bases with no gene match: 3. CDR3 size: 14 residues. The CDR3 protein is CASSFYRGDTEAFF. Here the CDR3 DNA reads TGTGCCAGCAGCTTTTACAGGGGGGACACTGAAGCTTTCTTT.

This chain's CDR3 is CASSSIRGSMNTEAFF. The DNA for the CDR3 is TGTGCCAGCTCAAGCATCAGGGGATCAATGAACACTGAAGCTTTCTTT. V is TRBV18 and J is TRBJ1-1; D perhaps matches TRBD1 (6 bases). Germline V gives CDR1 KGHSH, CDR2 LQKENI. This CDR3 spans 16 amino acids. Trimming left V 5 bases short and J 0 bases short, with 16 bases between.

The V gene is TRBV6-1, the J gene TRBJ2-5; TRBD1 might be the D (6 bases). The CDR3 loop spans 14 amino acids. V lost 4 bases and J 10 bases, leaving 19 bases between the germline ends. Germline V gives CDR1 MNHNS, CDR2 SASEGT. In DNA form, the CDR3 reads TGTGCCAGCAGTGTCGAGGGACAATACTTCAGCCAGTACTTC. Protein: CASSVEGQYFSQYF.

This chain uses TRBV29-1 with TRBJ2-2; D gene unclear. The CDR3 runs 13 residues. Germline V gene data show CDR1 as SQVTM and CDR2 as ANQGSEA. The V end lost 6 bases, the J end lost 4 bases, and 12 bases lay between the germline ends. The CDR3 loop reads CSVAVVGTGELFF. The CDR3 nucleotides read TGCAGCGTCGCGGTTGTGGGCACCGGGGAGCTGTTTTTT.

This chain uses TRBV5-1 with TRBJ2-7; tentative D call: TRBD1 (5 bases). Trimming stripped 4 bases from V and 4 bases from J, with 15 bases between. Germline V CDR1 and CDR2: SGHRS, YFSETQ. The CDR3 runs 14 residues. CDR3 sequence (DNA): TGCGCCAGCAGCCAGCAGGGCGGAACATACGAGCAGTACTTC. Translated, it gives CASSQQGGTYEQYF.

The gene calls are TRBV12-5 and TRBJ1-1, with TRBD1 identical over 9 bases. This CDR3 is 16 amino acids long. V gave up 3 bases and J gave up 2 bases; unmatched junction bases: 7. Germline-derived CDR1 and CDR2 are LGHNT and FRNRAP. The CDR3 spells CASGLGRGQGNTEAFF. The CDR3 region has the DNA TGTGCTAGTGGTTTAGGGAGGGGACAGGGCAACACTGAAGCTTTCTTT.

The V call is TRBV9, the J call TRBJ1-5; unclear D gene. The ends were cut back, 8 bases at V and 2 bases at J, with 11 bases in the middle. CDR3 length equals 13 residues. CDR1 and CDR2 (germline): SGDLS, YYNGEE. The CDR3: CAREVAGNQPQHF. The CDR3 DNA follows: TGTGCCAGGGAAGTCGCGGGCAATCAGCCCCAGCATTTT.

The chain is built from TRBV7-2 and TRBJ2-2; D is perhaps TRBD2 (7 bases). CDR1 and CDR2 (germline): SGHTA, FQGNSA. The CDR3 is made up of 17 amino acids. Trimming stripped 5 bases from V and 1 base from J, with 17 bases between. The CDR3: CASSVGGGRRNTGELFF. The CDR3 nucleotides are TGTGCCAGCAGCGTAGGGGGGGGGCGGCGGAACACCGGGGAGCTGTTTTTT.

In DNA, the CDR3 is TGTGCCAGCAGCCAAGAAAGCACGACTAGCATTAATACGCAGTATTTT. Its translation is CASSQESTTSINTQYF. The rearrangement links TRBV4-2 to TRBJ2-3; TRBD2 aligns across 7 bases. The CDR3 spans 16 residues. V lost 0 bases to trimming and J lost 7 bases; unmatched junction nucleotides: 10. In germline, CDR1 is LGHNA, CDR2 YNFKEQ.

CDR3 loop: CASSPRQGNTYEQYF. In DNA form, the CDR3 reads TGTGCCAGCAGCCCGAGACAGGGGAATACCTACGAGCAGTACTTC. The chain combines TRBV27 with TRBJ2-7; 8 bases align to TRBD1. CDR1 is MNHEY and CDR2 is SMNVEV in the germline V gene (reference sequence). This CDR3 comprises 15 residues. J was trimmed by 2 bases and V by 6 bases; bases with no gene match: 9.

This clone was observed a single time. This chain joins TRBV5-6 and TRBJ1-6; D is unresolved. Trimming shortened V by 4 bases and J by 7 bases, and 18 bases separated the two germline ends. Looked up from germline, CDR1 is SGHDT and CDR2 is YYEEEE. This CDR3 has 16 residues. CDR3 DNA: TGTGCCAGCAGCGAGGAGGGAGTTGCGGGGAATTCACCCCTCCACTTT. Protein: CASSEEGVAGNSPLHF.

The chain recombines TRBV5-1 with TRBJ1-2, with 7 positions matching TRBD1. This CDR3 has 16 amino acids. V trimming: 4 bases; J trimming: 0 bases; junction bases outside the gene matches: 9. Germline values: CDR1 SGHRS, CDR2 YFSETQ. CDR3 DNA sequence: TGCGCCAGCAGCAGAGGCGGGACAGCAGCTAACTATGGCTACACCTTC. Protein sequence: CASSRGGTAANYGYTF.

The V gene is TRBV27, the J gene TRBJ1-5, with TRBD1 identical over 10 bases. This CDR3 region has 16 residues. Germline CDR1 reads MNHEY; CDR2 reads SMNVEV (reference sequence). The J segment lost 7 bases and the V segment lost 5 bases, leaving 11 bases of the junction unmatched. CDR3 nucleotide sequence: TGTGCCAGCAGTACCCACCGGGACAGGGGCTGGCAGCCCCAGCATTTT. The encoded protein is CASSTHRDRGWQPQHF.

CDR3 DNA: TGTGCCAGCACTGGGGGGGTGGACTATGGCTACACCTTC. This translates into CASTGGVDYGYTF. The chain has TRBV5-6 and TRBJ1-2; TRBD1 is a possible D gene (5 bases). This CDR3 is built from 13 residues. Looked up from germline, CDR1 is SGHDT and CDR2 is YYEEEE. Trimming cost V 6 bases and J 3 bases, with 12 bases left between them.

The CDR3 here is CASRMTGVGAGELFF. CDR3 in DNA: TGTGCCAGCAGGATGACAGGGGTCGGGGCCGGGGAGCTGTTTTTT. The chain joins TRBV6-1 to TRBJ2-2; 8 bases map to TRBD1. The CDR3 contains 15 residues. Germline CDR1 and CDR2: MNHNS and SASEGT. V was pared by 6 bases and J by 6 bases, with 9 bases of the junction left unmatched.